This T cell receptor beta chain was sequenced in a study of OX40 agonist ivuxolimab in advanced cancers. Findings and limits, study-wide: Expanded peripheral T-cell antigen specificity went undetermined. Normalized expansion of T-cell clones was also low for some nonresponders. CD4+ T cells averaged fewer expanded clones than CD8+ T cells.

This clone appeared a single time. Its antigen is currently unknown. Using immunoSEQ multiplex PCR, the repertoire was profiled, and TCRdb retains in-frame clones only, with some absent. The sample records 95,000 to 150,000 clones, just over 90% being singletons. From germline, CDR1 is SGHRS and CDR2 YFSETQ. This CDR3 region has 12 residues. V lost 0 bases and J lost 5, with 5 bases in between. The chain has TRBV5-1 and TRBJ1-2; D is ambiguous. The specimen was CD4+ or CD8+ T cells sorted from blood, collected in a trial of the OX40 agonist ivuxolimab. The TCR was taken from an adult with an advanced solid tumor such as melanoma, head and neck, liver or kidney cancer. The CDR3 is CASSLDGYGYTF. The CDR3 DNA follows: TGCGCCAGCAGCTTGGATGGTTATGGCTACACCTTC.